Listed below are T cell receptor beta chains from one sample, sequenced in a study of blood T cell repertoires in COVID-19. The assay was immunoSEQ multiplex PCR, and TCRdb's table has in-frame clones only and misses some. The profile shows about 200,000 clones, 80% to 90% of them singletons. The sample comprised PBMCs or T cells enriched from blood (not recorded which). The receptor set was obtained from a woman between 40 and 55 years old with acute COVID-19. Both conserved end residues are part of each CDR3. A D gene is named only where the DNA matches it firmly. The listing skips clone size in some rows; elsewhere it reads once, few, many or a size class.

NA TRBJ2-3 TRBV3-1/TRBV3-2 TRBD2 TGTGCCAGCAGCCGCTCACCTTCTAGCGGGACGGCAGATACGCAGTATTTT CASSRSPSSGTADTQYF
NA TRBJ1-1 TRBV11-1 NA TGTGCCAGCAGCTCACAGGGTTGGACTGAAGCTTTCTTT CASSSQGWTEAFF
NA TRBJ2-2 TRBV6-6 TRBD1 TGTGCCAGCAATCGACAGGGTATTGGTTCAGGGAACACCGGGGAGCTGTTTTTT CASNRQGIGSGNTGELFF
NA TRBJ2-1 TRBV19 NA TGTGCCAGTAGGGTCGGCGCGGGATACAATGAGCAGTTCTTC CASRVGAGYNEQFF
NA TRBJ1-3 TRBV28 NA TGTGCCAGCAGTTTAGGGGGGTCCTCTGGAAACACCATATATTTT CASSLGGSSGNTIYF
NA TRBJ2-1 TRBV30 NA TGTGCCTGGAGTGTCAGGGGACGGACGCAGTTCTTC CAWSVRGRTQFF
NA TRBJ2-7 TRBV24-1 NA TGTGCCACCAGTGCCGGGCAGGGTGGGTCCTACGAGCAGTACTTC CATSAGQGGSYEQYF
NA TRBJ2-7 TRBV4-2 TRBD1 TGTGCCAGCAGCCCGGGACAGGGCACCTACGAGCAGTACTTC CASSPGQGTYEQYF
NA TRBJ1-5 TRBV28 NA TGTGCCGGCCGGAGGGAGGCGAGTCAGCCCCAGCATTTT CAGRREASQPQHF
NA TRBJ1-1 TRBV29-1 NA TGCAGCGTTGAAGATCGTTGGCAGAAGAACACTGAAGCTTTCTTT CSVEDRWQKNTEAFF
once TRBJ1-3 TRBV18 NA TGTGCCAGCTATGGGGGCCGCTCTGGAAACACCATATATTTT CASYGGRSGNTIYF
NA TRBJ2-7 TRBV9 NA TGTGCCAGCAGCGTCGAGGCAGGGCGTGAGCAGTACTTC CASSVEAGREQYF
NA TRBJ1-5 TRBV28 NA TGTGCCAGCAGCCTCTTCAGCGGTCAGCCCCAGCATTTT CASSLFSGQPQHF
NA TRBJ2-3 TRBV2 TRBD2 TGTGCCAGCAGGGCTAGCGGGAGAACAGATACGCAGTATTTT CASRASGRTDTQYF
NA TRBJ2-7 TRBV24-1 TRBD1 TGTGCCACCAGTGGGGCAGACAGGGGAACCTACGAGCAGTACTTC CATSGADRGTYEQYF
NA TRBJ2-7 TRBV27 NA TGTGCCAGCAGTTTTGGGTTAGCTACGTCCAACGAGCAGTACTTC CASSFGLATSNEQYF
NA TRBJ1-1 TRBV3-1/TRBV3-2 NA TGTGCCAGCAGCCCTAGGGGAAGAGCTGAAGCTTTCTTT CASSPRGRAEAFF
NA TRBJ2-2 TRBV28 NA TGTGCCAGCATAGAGGGGACAAACACCGGGGAGCTGTTTTTT CASIEGTNTGELFF
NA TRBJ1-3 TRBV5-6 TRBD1 TGTGCCAGCAGCCCGACAGGGTCTTCTGGAAACACCATATATTTT CASSPTGSSGNTIYF
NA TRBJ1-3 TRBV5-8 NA TGTGCCAGCAGCTTGGCCGGGCTCCCCGGAGGTCGAGGAAACACCATATATTTT CASSLAGLPGGRGNTIYF
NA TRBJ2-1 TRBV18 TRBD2 TGTGCCAGCTCATTTTCTAGCGGGAGGACCAATGAGCAGTTCTTC CASSFSSGRTNEQFF
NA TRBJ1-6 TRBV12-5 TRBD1 TGTGCTAGTGGACCGACAGGGGCCGGGAATTCACCCCTCCACTTT CASGPTGAGNSPLHF
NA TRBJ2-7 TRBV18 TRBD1 TGTGCCAGCTCACCGCGGGACAGGCGAGGAACGGTGGATTACGAGCAGTACTTC CASSPRDRRGTVDYEQYF
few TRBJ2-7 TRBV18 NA TGTGCCAGCTCACCCGAATTACCGGGACTCACGGTCTCCGAGCAGTACTTC CASSPELPGLTVSEQYF
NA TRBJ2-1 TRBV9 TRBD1 TGTGCCAGCAGCCGAACCCGGACAGGGAACTACAATGAGCAGTTCTTC CASSRTRTGNYNEQFF
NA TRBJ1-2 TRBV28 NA TGTGCCAGCTTGGGCGAGTCTGGCTACACCTTC CASLGESGYTF
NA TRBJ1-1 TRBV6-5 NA TGTGCCAGCGGGGGGAGGGCTTCTGTACCCACTGAAGCTTTCTTT CASGGRASVPTEAFF
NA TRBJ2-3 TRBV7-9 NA TGTGCCAGCATGCCAAAAGGGGTTATCACAGATACGCAGTATTTT CASMPKGVITDTQYF
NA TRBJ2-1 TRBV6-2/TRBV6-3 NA TGTGCCAGCAGTTACGACTGGAATGAGCAGTTCTTC CASSYDWNEQFF
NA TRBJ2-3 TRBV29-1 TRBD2 TGCAGCGGGGGACTAGCGGGTGGCACAGATACGCAGTATTTT CSGGLAGGTDTQYF
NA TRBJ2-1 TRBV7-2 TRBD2 TGTGCCAGCAGCTCCGGACTAGCGAATTACAATGAGCAGTTCTTC CASSSGLANYNEQFF
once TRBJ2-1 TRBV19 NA TGTGCCAGTAGTATACTGGCGGGAAATGAGCAGTTCTTC CASSILAGNEQFF
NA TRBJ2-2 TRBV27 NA TGTGCCAGCAGTTTAATGGGGCAAGCCGGGGAGCTGTTTTTT CASSLMGQAGELFF
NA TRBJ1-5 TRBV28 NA TGTGCCAGCAGTTTAGTTGGCCGCAATCAGCCCCAGCATTTT CASSLVGRNQPQHF
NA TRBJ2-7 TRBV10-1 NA TGCGCCAGCAGTGAACAGGGATACGAGCAGTACTTC CASSEQGYEQYF
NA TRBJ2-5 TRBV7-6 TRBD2 TGTGCCAGCAGCTCAGAGGCTAGCGGCCAAGAGACCCAGTACTTC CASSSEASGQETQYF
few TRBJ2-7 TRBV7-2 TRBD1 TGTGCCAGCAGCTGGAGACAGGGGAAGCAGTACTTC CASSWRQGKQYF
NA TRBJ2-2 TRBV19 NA TGTGCCAGTAACGACTATGGATCGCCCGGGGAGCTGTTTTTT CASNDYGSPGELFF
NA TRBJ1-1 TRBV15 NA TGTGCCACCAGCAGAGATTTTAGAAACACTGAAGCTTTCTTT CATSRDFRNTEAFF
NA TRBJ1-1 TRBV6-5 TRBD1 TGTGCCAGCAGTCGGGACAGGGGCTTGAACACTGAAGCTTTCTTT CASSRDRGLNTEAFF
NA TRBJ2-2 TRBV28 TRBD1 TGTGCCAGCAGTTTCTCCGACAGGGGGCACACCGGGGAGCTGTTTTTT CASSFSDRGHTGELFF
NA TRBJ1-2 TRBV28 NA TGTGCCAGCAGTTCACACGGACAGCAATACTATGGCTACACCTTC CASSSHGQQYYGYTF
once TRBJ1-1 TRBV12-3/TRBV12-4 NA TGTGCCAGCAGGGGGCCGGACACTGAAGCTTTCTTT CASRGPDTEAFF
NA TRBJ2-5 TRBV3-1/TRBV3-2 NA TGTGCCAGCAGCCAGAATAGAGCAATCGAGACCCAGTACTTC CASSQNRAIETQYF
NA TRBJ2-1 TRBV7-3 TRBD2 TGTGCCAGCAGCTTGGGGGGGAATGATGGACTACGCAATGAGCAGTTCTTC CASSLGGNDGLRNEQFF
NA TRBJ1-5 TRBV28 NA TGTGCCAGCAGTTCTGGGGGGGTGGGCAATCAGCCCCAGCATTTT CASSSGGVGNQPQHF
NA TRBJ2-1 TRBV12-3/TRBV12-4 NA TGTGCCAGCAGTTTTCTAGGCAATGAGCAGTTCTTC CASSFLGNEQFF
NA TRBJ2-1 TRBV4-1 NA TGCGCCAGCAGCCAAATCCTCCGGGTTACTGCAGCCAATGAGCAGTTCTTC CASSQILRVTAANEQFF